Listed below are T cell receptor beta chains from one sample, sequenced in a study of T cell repertoires in cytomegalovirus infection. TCRdb fed the reads into MiXCR, producing one record per CDR3 protein. The repertoire includes about 700,000 distinct CDR3 sequences, roughly 30% of them detected once, and roughly 18% sits in the top ten. Their specific antigens are unknown. This sample comprised cultured PBMCs, obtained from culture after CMV antigen stimulation. Source of these receptors: a human donor in good health (CMV status not recorded). Some clones in this sample may be carry-over from other donors' samples. Both conserved end residues are part of each CDR3. D genes are given only for firm matches. Clone size, where shown, is once, few, many, or a class for clones that have expanded.

J,size,V,D,DNA,CDR3
TRBJ2-1,NA,TRBV4-1,TRBD2,TGCGCCAGCAGAATACTAGCGGGGGCCAACAATGAGCAGTTCTTC,CASRILAGANNEQFF
TRBJ1-4,many,TRBV7-8,NA,TGTGCCAGCAGCTTCTCCCAGGGTAGTGAAAAACTGTTTTTT,CASSFSQGSEKLFF
TRBJ1-1,many,TRBV7-6,NA,TGTGCCAGCAGCTTAGTTTTACAGTCCGACACTGAAGCTTTCTTT,CASSLVLQSDTEAFF
TRBJ1-2,NA,TRBV12-3/TRBV12-4,NA,TGTGCCAGCAGTTTTTCAGGGGTTGGCTACACCTTC,CASSFSGVGYTF
TRBJ2-3,NA,TRBV19,NA,TGTGCCAGTAGTAGGGACGGTCCCACAGATACGCAGTATTTT,CASSRDGPTDTQYF
TRBJ2-2,few,TRBV12-3/TRBV12-4,NA,TGTGCCAGCAACAGGGACGCTAACACCGGGGAGCTGTTTTTT,CASNRDANTGELFF
TRBJ1-1,many,TRBV27,TRBD1,TGTGCCAGCAGTCTACAGGGGTGGTCCACTGAAGCTTTCTTT,CASSLQGWSTEAFF
TRBJ1-5,NA,TRBV19,NA,TGTGCCAGCAGACTAACAGGGTTAGGACAGCCCCAGCATTTT,CASRLTGLGQPQHF
TRBJ2-3,few,TRBV6-5,TRBD2,TGTGCCAGCAGCACTACTAGCGGGCTAACAGATACGCAGTATTTT,CASSTTSGLTDTQYF
TRBJ2-2,NA,TRBV7-2,NA,TGTGCCAGCAGCTTAAAGCCCCACACCGGGGAGCTGTTTTTT,CASSLKPHTGELFF
TRBJ1-4,NA,TRBV19,TRBD1,TGTGCCAGTAGTCTAACTCCGGGACAGGGTGAAGAAAAACTGTTTTTT,CASSLTPGQGEEKLFF
TRBJ2-7,NA,TRBV20-1,NA,TGCAGTGCTAGAGAGGATTGGGACCAGCAGTACTTC,CSAREDWDQQYF
TRBJ1-1,NA,TRBV4-1,NA,TGCGCCAGCAGCCAAGATGAAACAGATGCTGAAGCTTTCTTT,CASSQDETDAEAFF
TRBJ2-5,NA,TRBV4-3,NA,TGCGCCAGCAGCCAAGATTGGGCAGGGGCAAACCAAGAGACCCAGTACTTC,CASSQDWAGANQETQYF
TRBJ1-2,few,TRBV5-1,TRBD1,TGCGCCAGCAGCTTACAGGGGTCGGATGGCTACACCTTC,CASSLQGSDGYTF
TRBJ2-1,NA,TRBV7-3,NA,TGTGCCAGCAGCGGGAAGGGACCCCCGAGCGATGAGCAGTTCTTC,CASSGKGPPSDEQFF
TRBJ1-6,few,TRBV12-3/TRBV12-4,NA,TGTGCCAGCAGTTTAGGGGTTTTCAATTCACCCCTCCACTTT,CASSLGVFNSPLHF
TRBJ1-6,NA,TRBV19,NA,TGTGCCAGTAGTACCGGAAACAATTCACCCCTCCACTTT,CASSTGNNSPLHF
TRBJ2-7,NA,TRBV20-1,NA,TGCAGTGCTAGAGATACCCGCCCGGGCCCGGGGAACGAGCAGTACTTC,CSARDTRPGPGNEQYF
TRBJ2-7,NA,TRBV7-9,NA,TGTGCCAGCAGCACCAGCCGGGCCACGGAGGGCTCCTACGAGCAGTACTTC,CASSTSRATEGSYEQYF
TRBJ2-5,NA,TRBV10-3,NA,TGTGCCATCAGCTCAAGGGTGGGGGAGACCCAGTACTTC,CAISSRVGETQYF
TRBJ1-1,NA,TRBV15,TRBD1,TGTGCCACCAGCCGCGCTTCAGGGGGCCACACTGAAGCTTTCTTT,CATSRASGGHTEAFF
TRBJ1-4,NA,TRBV7-6,TRBD1,TGTGCCAGCAGCCTGAGACAGGGGGTGATTACAACTAATGAAAAACTGTTTTTT,CASSLRQGVITTNEKLFF
TRBJ2-7,NA,TRBV7-2,TRBD2,TGTGCCAGCAGATTAGCGGGGGGGCGTTCTCTCGAGCAGTACTTC,CASRLAGGRSLEQYF
TRBJ2-1,NA,TRBV29-1,TRBD2,TGCAGCGTTGAAGGGGGAGGGCCCCCCGGTGAGCAGTTCTTC,CSVEGGGPPGEQFF
TRBJ2-5,NA,TRBV7-2,TRBD2,TGTGCCAGCAGACAACCGGGACTAGCGGAGACCCAGTACTTC,CASRQPGLAETQYF
TRBJ2-2,NA,TRBV20-1,NA,TGCAGTGCTAGAGATGGGAGACTAGAAAGCGGGGAGCTGTTTTTT,CSARDGRLESGELFF
TRBJ1-5,many,TRBV7-9,NA,TGTGCCAGCAGTCTGACGTCCAATCAGCCCCAGCATTTT,CASSLTSNQPQHF
TRBJ2-1,NA,TRBV15,NA,TGTGCCACCAGCAGAGATGGGGAGAATGAGCAGTTCTTC,CATSRDGENEQFF
TRBJ2-3,NA,TRBV7-2,TRBD2,TGTGCCAGCAGGGCGCTGGGACTAGCGGATACGCAGTATTTT,CASRALGLADTQYF
TRBJ2-3,NA,TRBV11-2,NA,TGTGCCAGCAGGCCTACAGAGGCCCCAGATACGCGGTATTTT,CASRPTEAPDTRYF
TRBJ1-1,many,TRBV7-2,NA,TGTGCCAGCAGCTTAGTCGCAATTGAAGCTTTCTTT,CASSLVAIEAFF
TRBJ2-7,NA,TRBV27,TRBD2,TGTGCCAGCAGTTTATCCTCGACTAGCGGGGGGTCCGAGCAGTACTTC,CASSLSSTSGGSEQYF
TRBJ2-1,many,TRBV7-2,NA,TGTGCCAGCAGCTTAGGAGCGGATAGCTCCTACAATGAGCAGTTCTTC,CASSLGADSSYNEQFF
TRBJ2-6,NA,TRBV4-2,NA,TGTGCCAGCAGCGAACGGGCGCCGTCACTCAGCTCTGGGGCCAACGTCCTGACTTTC,CASSERAPSLSSGANVLTF
TRBJ1-5,NA,TRBV9,NA,TGTGCCAGCAGCTTAGGGACATCGAGCAATCAGCCCCAGCATTTT,CASSLGTSSNQPQHF
TRBJ2-7,few,TRBV6-1,NA,TGTGCCAGCAGTGATGGCCTCTCCTACGAGCAGTACTTC,CASSDGLSYEQYF
TRBJ2-3,NA,TRBV5-1,TRBD1,TGCGCCAGCAGCCCGCGACAGGGGTTAGATACGCAGTATTTT,CASSPRQGLDTQYF
TRBJ1-5,many,TRBV7-2,NA,TGTGCCAGCAGCTTAGGGGGGGTCCAGCCCCAGCATTTT,CASSLGGVQPQHF
TRBJ1-3,few,TRBV6-6,NA,TGTGCCAGCAGTGACGTTCCAGGCTCTGGAAACACCATATATTTT,CASSDVPGSGNTIYF
TRBJ2-5,NA,TRBV4-1,NA,TGTGCCAGCAGCCAAGGCTCTGAGGGACGGCCTGGGACCCAGTACTTC,CASSQGSEGRPGTQYF
TRBJ1-2,NA,TRBV19,NA,TGTGCCAGTAGACTGTCGGGCAGGGAGTATGGCTACACCTTC,CASRLSGREYGYTF